At least ten counts were recorded for the clone carrying this T cell receptor beta chain. This CDR3 is built from 12 residues. Germline V lookup: CDR1 MNHEY, CDR2 SVGAGI. Trimming left V 0 bases short and J 9 bases short, with 8 bases between. TCRdb passed the RT-PCR reads through MiXCR, listing each CDR3 protein once. This table holds 550,000 to 750,000 distinct CDR3 sequences, approximately 15% found once. The chain uses TRBV6-5 and TRBJ2-5; D ambiguous. The receptor's source is a female donor in good health, serving as a healthy control. Sequencing used memory CD4+ T cells from blood. The DNA of the CDR3 is TGTGCCAGCAGTTACTCCCACGGTCCCCAGTACTTC. Translated: CASSYSHGPQYF.